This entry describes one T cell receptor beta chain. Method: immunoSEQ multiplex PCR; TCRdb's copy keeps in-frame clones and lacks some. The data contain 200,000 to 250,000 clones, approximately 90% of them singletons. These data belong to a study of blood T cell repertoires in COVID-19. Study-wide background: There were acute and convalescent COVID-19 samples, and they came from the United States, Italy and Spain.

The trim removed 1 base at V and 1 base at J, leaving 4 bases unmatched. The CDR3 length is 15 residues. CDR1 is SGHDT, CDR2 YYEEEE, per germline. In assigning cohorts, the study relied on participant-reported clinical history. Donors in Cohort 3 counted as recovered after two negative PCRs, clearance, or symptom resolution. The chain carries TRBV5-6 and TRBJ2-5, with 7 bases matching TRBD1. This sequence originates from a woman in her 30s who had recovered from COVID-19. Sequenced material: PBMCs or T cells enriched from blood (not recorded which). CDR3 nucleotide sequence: TGTGCCAGCAGCTTGCGGCGACAGGGCCAAGAGACCCAGTACTTC. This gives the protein CASSLRRQGQETQYF.